Below are 21 T cell receptor beta chains sequenced from a single sample in a study of cytomegalovirus exposure and HLA in healthy donors. Profiling relied on immunoSEQ multiplex PCR, and the TCRdb table lists in-frame clones only, not all of them. This table has 140,000 or so clones, 89% appearing once. Material: PBMCs. Receptors were obtained from a young woman in good health and CMV-seropositive.

The chain recombines TRBV10-2 with TRBJ2-1; 8 bases fit TRBD2. Germline V lookup: CDR1 WSHSY, CDR2 SAAADI. The CDR3 is made up of 15 amino acids. Trimming took 6 bases from V and 2 from J; bases not matched to a gene: 6. CDR3: CASRITGGPYNEQFF. DNA for the CDR3: TGCGCCAGCAGGATAACGGGGGGGCCCTACAATGAGCAGTTCTTC.

The gene calls are TRBV18 and TRBJ1-5; D is ambiguous. V lost 8 bases and J 3 bases, leaving 8 bases between the germline ends. In germline, CDR1 is KGHSH, CDR2 LQKENI. The CDR3 is 12 residues long. The CDR3 is CASQSDNQPQHF. As DNA, the CDR3 is TGTGCCAGCCAGTCTGACAATCAGCCCCAGCATTTT.

Remarks on this clone: The sample carries other DNA sequences with the same CDR3. The chain recombines TRBV9 with TRBJ1-5; D ambiguous. Germline CDR1 SGDLS, CDR2 YYNGEE. V lost 0 bases, J lost 5 bases, and 12 bases lay in between. The CDR3 extends over 15 amino acids. The CDR3 sequence: CASSVDGKGDQPQHF. Written as DNA, the CDR3 is TGTGCCAGCAGCGTAGATGGTAAGGGAGATCAGCCCCAGCATTTT.

This chain links TRBV15 with TRBJ1-5; no reliable D call. The V gene lost 3 bases and the J gene lost 7 bases, with 16 bases spanning the gap. This CDR3 has 15 residues. Germline CDR1 reads LNHNV; CDR2 reads YYDKDF (reference sequence). CDR3 DNA: TGTGCCACCAGCAGCCTTAGCGGATTTGGGCAGCCCCAGCATTTT. It codes for CATSSLSGFGQPQHF.

This clone was detected only once. The J gene is TRBJ1-1, the V gene TRBV7-3; weak D call: TRBD1 (5 bases). The CDR3 length is 13 residues. The V gene's germline CDR1 is SGHTA and CDR2 FQGTGA. V dropped 6 bases and J dropped 1 base, with 9 bases sitting between them. Here the CDR3 reads CASSSDRNTEAFF. As DNA, the CDR3 is TGTGCCAGCAGTTCCGACAGGAACACTGAAGCTTTCTTT.

V gene TRBV4-1 combines with J gene TRBJ2-1; D remains unclear. Trimming stripped 1 base from V and 10 bases from J, with 14 bases between. Germline V gives CDR1 MGHRA, CDR2 YSYEKL. This CDR3 has 14 residues. The CDR3 coding sequence is TGCGCCAGCAGCCAAGCGTATGGAGCTTCCGAGCAGTTCTTC. It codes for CASSQAYGASEQFF.

This clone was observed a single time. The rearrangement joins TRBV19 to TRBJ1-6; 7 positions agree with TRBD1. The CDR3 consists of 16 residues. The germline CDR1 and CDR2 sequences are LNHDA and SQIVND (reference sequence). The J segment lost 0 bases and the V segment lost 8 bases, leaving 7 bases of the junction unmatched. The CDR3 sequence is CASGAGGRSYNSPLHF. The CDR3, as DNA: TGTGCCAGTGGGGCAGGGGGGCGCTCCTATAATTCACCCCTCCACTTT.

V and J are TRBV19 and TRBJ1-6, with a possible D match to TRBD1 (6 bases). This CDR3 region has 16 residues. CDR1 and CDR2 from the germline V gene are LNHDA and SQIVND (reference sequence). V lost 5 bases and J lost 9, with 20 bases in between. In DNA form, the CDR3 reads TGTGCCAGTAGTCCCCTTCCGACAGGATCGGGTTCACCCCTCCACTTT. This codes for CASSPLPTGSGSPLHF.

The V call is TRBV19, the J call TRBJ2-7, with 8 bases that match TRBD1. After removal of 1 base from V and 0 bases from J, the junction contained 2 bases not matched to a gene. The CDR3 covers 15 residues. Per germline, CDR1 LNHDA and CDR2 SQIVND (reference sequence). The CDR3 DNA sequence: TGTGCCAGTAGTATAGTAACAGGGGGCTCCTACGAGCAGTACTTC. This gives the protein CASSIVTGGSYEQYF. The full variable domain, with the rest looked up from reference TRBV19 and TRBJ2-7, is DGGITQSPKYLFRKEGQNVTLSCEQNLNHDAMYWYRQDPGQGLRLIYYSQIVNDFQKGDIAEGYSVSREKKESFPLTVTSAQKNPTAFYLCASSIVTGGSYEQYFGPGTRLTVT.

This clone was found once. V and J are TRBV28 and TRBJ2-2, with 7 bases that match TRBD2. The CDR3 sequence is 15 residues long. Trimming cost V 4 bases and J 3 bases; bases outside gene matches: 5. The germline V gene has CDR1 MDHEN and CDR2 SYDVKM. The CDR3 sequence is CASSSSGGDTGELFF. The DNA of the CDR3 is TGTGCCAGCAGTTCCTCGGGGGGTGACACCGGGGAGCTGTTTTTT.

The chain uses TRBV6-5 and TRBJ2-2, with 8 nucleotides matching TRBD1. From germline, CDR1 is MNHEY and CDR2 SVGAGI. This CDR3 is 15 amino acids long. V gave up 4 bases and J gave up 4 bases; unmatched junction bases: 5. CDR3 residues: CASSSQGGLTGELFF. The DNA of the CDR3 is TGTGCCAGCAGTTCACAGGGGGGCCTCACCGGGGAGCTGTTTTTT.

The chain combines TRBV5-6 with TRBJ2-7; tentatively, D is TRBD1 (6 bases). Trimming left V 4 bases short and J 4 bases short, with 21 bases between. This CDR3 contains 16 residues. CDR1 and CDR2 (germline): SGHDT, YYEEEE. The CDR3 DNA follows: TGTGCCAGCAGCGATAGTACCGGGACACATAGTTACGAGCAGTACTTC. It translates to CASSDSTGTHSYEQYF.

About this clone itself: The same CDR3 is also encoded by other DNA sequences in this sample. The chain carries TRBV7-9 and TRBJ2-1; perhaps TRBD1 as D (6 bases). Germline V gene sequence: CDR1 SEHNR, CDR2 FQNEAQ (reference sequence). This CDR3 region has 12 residues. V lost 5 bases to trimming and J lost 6 bases, with 8 bases between them. In DNA, the CDR3 is TGTGCCAGCAGCCCACAGGGCAATGAGCAGTTCTTC. Amino acid sequence: CASSPQGNEQFF.

The chain joins TRBV6-5 to TRBJ1-3; 8 bases align to TRBD1. The CDR3 is made up of 15 amino acids. The germline V gene has CDR1 MNHEY and CDR2 SVGAGI. V was pared by 6 bases and J by 6 bases, with 10 bases of the junction left unmatched. The CDR3 sequence is CASRPFRTGKNTIYF. The CDR3, as DNA: TGTGCCAGCAGGCCCTTTAGGACAGGGAAAAACACCATATATTTT.

The rearrangement joins TRBV6-5 to TRBJ1-2; D is perhaps TRBD1 (5 bases). The CDR3 extends over 14 amino acids. The germline V gene has CDR1 MNHEY and CDR2 SVGAGI. Trimming cost V 0 bases and J 4 bases, with 9 bases left between them. This chain's CDR3 is CASSYSGGVYGYTF. CDR3 sequence (DNA): TGTGCCAGCAGTTACTCCGGGGGGGTCTATGGCTACACCTTC.

The V gene is TRBV28, the J gene TRBJ2-1; D ambiguous. Germline V CDR1 and CDR2: MDHEN, SYDVKM. Deletions cut 4 bases from V and 4 bases from J, with 2 bases between. The CDR3 contains 11 residues. The CDR3 DNA reads as TGTGCCAGCAGTTCATACAATGAGCAGTTCTTC. Residues: CASSSYNEQFF.

This clone was seen more than once but under ten times. This chain joins TRBV19 and TRBJ2-3, with D hard to call. CDR3 length equals 15 residues. Germline CDR1 and CDR2: LNHDA and SQIVND (reference sequence). The ends were cut back, 3 bases at V and 2 bases at J, with 12 bases in the middle. CDR3 loop: CASSMFGLPTDTQYF. In nucleotides, the CDR3 is TGTGCCAGTAGTATGTTTGGGCTACCCACAGATACGCAGTATTTT.

The DNA of the CDR3 is TGTGCCAGCAGGGCCGGACAGGCCGGTGGCTACACCTTC. It codes for CASRAGQAGGYTF. The rearrangement uses TRBV6-1 and TRBJ1-2; 7 bases agree with TRBD1. CDR1 and CDR2 from the germline V gene are MNHNS and SASEGT. The CDR3 is 13 residues long. V lost 6 bases, J lost 7 bases, and 8 bases stayed unmatched.

The rearrangement uses TRBV7-8 and TRBJ2-5; a possible D gene is TRBD1 (5 bases). The CDR3 spans 15 residues. V dropped 1 base and J dropped 2 bases, with 11 bases sitting between them. Germline lookup yields CDR1 SGHVS and CDR2 FQNEAQ. CDR3 loop: CASSLGGRLQETQYF. The CDR3 nucleotides are TGTGCCAGCAGCTTAGGGGGCCGGCTACAAGAGACCCAGTACTTC.

The chain has TRBV7-7 and TRBJ2-5; 7 positions agree with TRBD2. Germline V CDR1 and CDR2: SSHAT, FNYEAQ (reference sequence). The CDR3 length is 13 residues. In DNA, the CDR3 is TGTGCTAGCGGAGCGGGGACCCAAGAGACCCAGTACTTC. It codes for CASGAGTQETQYF.

The chain carries TRBV12-5 and TRBJ1-2, with 7 bases that match TRBD1. After removal of 5 bases from V and 8 bases from J, the junction contained 5 bases not matched to a gene. The CDR3 runs 12 residues. Germline V lookup: CDR1 LGHNT, CDR2 FRNRAP. The CDR3 DNA follows: TGTGCTAGTGGTACAACAGGGGCCGGCTACACCTTC. Its translation is CASGTTGAGYTF.